This T cell receptor (beta chain) was recovered during a study of PD-L1 blockade in urothelial cancer. Repertoires were generated with immunoSEQ multiplex PCR, while TCRdb's copy carries only in-frame clones and drops some. The profile shows fewer than 50,000 clones, 60% to 85% of them singletons. The germline CDR1 and CDR2 sequences are SNHLY and FYNNEI. The CDR3 covers 14 residues. V lost 6 bases to trimming and J lost 0 bases; unmatched junction nucleotides: 5. Time point meaning: pretreatment peripheral blood. The V gene is TRBV2, the J gene TRBJ2-7; 7 bases map to TRBD1. The origin of this receptor is a man in his 70s with urothelial cancer. Sequencing used PBMCs, obtained around atezolizumab (anti-PD-L1) treatment. CDR3 region: CASRNAGGSYEQYF. The CDR3 DNA reads as TGTGCCAGCAGAAATGCAGGGGGCTCCTACGAGCAGTACTTC.